This T cell receptor (beta chain) was profiled in a study of CD8 T cell repertoires and HIV-1 epitope variants. For the study at large: T cells were stimulated with Twenty-five Gag and Nef peptides separately.

Repertoires were generated with immunoSEQ multiplex PCR, while TCRdb's copy carries only in-frame clones and drops some. The sample has about 4,600 clones, approximately 70% seen once. Study-wide points: Beta chains alone show antigen proliferation, not cytokine profile or function.

As concerns this clone: Its antigen is not identified.

The sample was cultured CD8+ T cells derived from PBMCs. The clonotype was recovered from a male donor with HIV.

DNA of the CDR3: TGCGCCAGCAGCTTGGAGGTCGTTTCCTCCTACGAGCAGTACTTC. This sequence encodes CASSLEVVSSYEQYF. The chain combines TRBV5-1 with TRBJ2-7; D gene unclear. V was pared by 0 bases and J by 0 bases, with 10 bases between. The CDR3 spans 15 residues. CDR1 and CDR2 (germline): SGHRS, YFSETQ.